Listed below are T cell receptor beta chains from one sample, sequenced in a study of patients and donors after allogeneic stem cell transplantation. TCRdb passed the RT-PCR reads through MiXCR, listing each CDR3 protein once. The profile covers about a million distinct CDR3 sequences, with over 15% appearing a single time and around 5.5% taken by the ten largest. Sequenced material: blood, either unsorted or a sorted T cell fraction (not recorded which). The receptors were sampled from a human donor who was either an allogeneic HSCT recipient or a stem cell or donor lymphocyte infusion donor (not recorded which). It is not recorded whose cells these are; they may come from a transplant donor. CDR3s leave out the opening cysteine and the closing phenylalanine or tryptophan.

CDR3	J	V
ASRGDYNEKLF	TRBJ1-4	TRBV2
SVSTPSDGQETQY	TRBJ2-5	TRBV29-1
ASSDVGQGIRSEAF	TRBJ1-1	TRBV2
SAIGGNQPQH	TRBJ1-5	TRBV20-1
ASRAQGVINQPQH	TRBJ1-5	TRBV6-4
ASSWGPGQGSYNEQF	TRBJ2-1	TRBV5-6
SASVLAGSTDTQY	TRBJ2-3	TRBV20-1
ATSRAHEQF	TRBJ2-1	TRBV15
ASSYGVGAGVYNEQF	TRBJ2-1	TRBV6-2/TRBV6-3
ASSQGWASLGYT	TRBJ1-2	TRBV4-3
ASSFFGGGNTIY	TRBJ1-3	TRBV12-3/TRBV12-4
ATGRASTDTQY	TRBJ2-3	TRBV10-3
ASSLVSGLAEPYNEQF	TRBJ2-1	TRBV5-1
SARDPSGSGAEQY	TRBJ2-7	TRBV20-1
ASSLARGPDGGQPQH	TRBJ1-5	TRBV12-3/TRBV12-4
SAPLGNRVNTEAF	TRBJ1-1	TRBV20-1
ATSDSDRVRQF	TRBJ2-1	TRBV24-1